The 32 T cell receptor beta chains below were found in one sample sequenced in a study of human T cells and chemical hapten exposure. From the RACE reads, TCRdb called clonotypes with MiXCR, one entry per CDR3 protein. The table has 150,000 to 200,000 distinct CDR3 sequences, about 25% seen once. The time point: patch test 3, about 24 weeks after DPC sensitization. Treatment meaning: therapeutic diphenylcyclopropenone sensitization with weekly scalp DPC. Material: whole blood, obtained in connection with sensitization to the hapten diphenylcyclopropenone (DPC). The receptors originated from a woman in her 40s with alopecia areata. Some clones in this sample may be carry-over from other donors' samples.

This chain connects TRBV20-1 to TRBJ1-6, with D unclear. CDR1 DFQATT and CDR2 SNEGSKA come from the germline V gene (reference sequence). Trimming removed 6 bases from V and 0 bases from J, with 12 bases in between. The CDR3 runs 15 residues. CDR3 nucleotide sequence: TGCAGTGCCCCGGGTTATAGCTCCTATAATTCACCCCTCCACTTT. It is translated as CSAPGYSSYNSPLHF.

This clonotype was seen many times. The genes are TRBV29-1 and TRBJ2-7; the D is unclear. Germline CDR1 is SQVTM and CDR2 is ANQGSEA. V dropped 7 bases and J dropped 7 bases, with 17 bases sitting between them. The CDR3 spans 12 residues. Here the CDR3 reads CSAVGNVGEQYF. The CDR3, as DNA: TGCAGCGCCGTTGGCAACGTGGGAGAGCAGTACTTC.

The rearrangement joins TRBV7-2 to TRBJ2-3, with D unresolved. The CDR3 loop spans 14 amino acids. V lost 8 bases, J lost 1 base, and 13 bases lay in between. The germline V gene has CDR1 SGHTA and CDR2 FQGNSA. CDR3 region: CASGSTAGTDTQYF. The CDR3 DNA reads TGTGCCAGCGGTTCCACAGCCGGCACAGATACGCAGTATTTT.

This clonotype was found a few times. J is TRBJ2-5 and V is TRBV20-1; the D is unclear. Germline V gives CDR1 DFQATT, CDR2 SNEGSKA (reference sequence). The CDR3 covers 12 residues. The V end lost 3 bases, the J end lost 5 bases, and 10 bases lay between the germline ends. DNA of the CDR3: TGCAGTGCTAGTGGCCGACGGGAGACCCAGTACTTC. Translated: CSASGRRETQYF.

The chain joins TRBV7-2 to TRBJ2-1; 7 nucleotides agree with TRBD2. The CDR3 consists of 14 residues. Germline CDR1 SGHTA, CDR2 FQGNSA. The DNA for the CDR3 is TGTCCGTTTGCGCGGGAGCCCCTCTACAATGAGCAGTTCTTC. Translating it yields CPFAREPLYNEQFF.

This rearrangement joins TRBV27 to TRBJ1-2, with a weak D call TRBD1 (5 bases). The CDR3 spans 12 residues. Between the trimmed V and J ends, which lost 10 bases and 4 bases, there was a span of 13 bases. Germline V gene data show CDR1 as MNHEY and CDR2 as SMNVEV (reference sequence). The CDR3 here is CATRGVGYGYTF. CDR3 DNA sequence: TGTGCCACCCGAGGGGTGGGCTATGGCTACACCTTC.

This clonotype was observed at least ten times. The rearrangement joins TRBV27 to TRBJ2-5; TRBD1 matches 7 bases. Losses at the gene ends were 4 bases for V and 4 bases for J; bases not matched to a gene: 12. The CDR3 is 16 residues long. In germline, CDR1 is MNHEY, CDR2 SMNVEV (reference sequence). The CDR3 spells CASSYKGALIRETQYF. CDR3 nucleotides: TGTGCCAGCAGTTATAAGGGGGCGCTTATTAGAGAGACCCAGTACTTC.

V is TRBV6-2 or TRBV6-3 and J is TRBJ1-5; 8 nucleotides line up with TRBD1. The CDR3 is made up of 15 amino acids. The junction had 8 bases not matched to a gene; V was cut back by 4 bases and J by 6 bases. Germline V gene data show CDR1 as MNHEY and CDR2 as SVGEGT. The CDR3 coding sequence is TGTGCCAGCAGTTCCCCCAGGGGGCTCGGTCAGCCCCAGCATTTT. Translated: CASSSPRGLGQPQHF.

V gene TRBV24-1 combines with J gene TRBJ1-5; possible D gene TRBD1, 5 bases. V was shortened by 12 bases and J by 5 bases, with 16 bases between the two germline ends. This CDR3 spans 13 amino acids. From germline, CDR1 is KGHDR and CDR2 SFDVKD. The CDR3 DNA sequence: TGTGCCTCAGGAGGGACTGCTCATCAGCCCCAGCATTTT. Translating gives CASGGTAHQPQHF.

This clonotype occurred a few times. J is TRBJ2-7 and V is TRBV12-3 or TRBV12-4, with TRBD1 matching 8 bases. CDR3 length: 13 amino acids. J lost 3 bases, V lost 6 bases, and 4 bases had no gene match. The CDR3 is CASRGQEDYEQYF. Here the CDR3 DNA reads TGTGCCAGCAGGGGACAGGAAGACTACGAGCAGTACTTC.

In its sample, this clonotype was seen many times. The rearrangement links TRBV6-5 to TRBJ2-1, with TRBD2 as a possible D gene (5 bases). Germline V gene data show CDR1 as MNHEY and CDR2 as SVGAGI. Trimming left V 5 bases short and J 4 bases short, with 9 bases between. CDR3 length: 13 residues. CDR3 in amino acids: CASSVEGYNEQFF. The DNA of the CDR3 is TGTGCCAGCAGTGTTGAGGGTTACAATGAGCAGTTCTTC.

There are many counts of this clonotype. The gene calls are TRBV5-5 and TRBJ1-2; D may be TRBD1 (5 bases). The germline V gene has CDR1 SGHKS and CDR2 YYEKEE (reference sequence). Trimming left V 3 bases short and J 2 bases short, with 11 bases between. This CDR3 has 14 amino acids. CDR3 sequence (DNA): TGTGCCAGCAGCTCGGCAGGGACCAACTATGGCTACACCTTC. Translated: CASSSAGTNYGYTF.

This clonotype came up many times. The CDR3 loop is CASSTRGDPLKGEQFF. CDR3 nucleotides: TGTGCCAGCAGCACTAGAGGGGACCCCTTGAAGGGTGAGCAGTTCTTC. The chain combines TRBV7-2 with TRBJ2-1, with D possibly being TRBD1 or TRBD2 (5 bases each). CDR1 is SGHTA, CDR2 FQGNSA, per germline. Trimming shortened V by 5 bases and J by 9 bases, and 23 bases separated the two germline ends. The CDR3 sequence is 16 residues long.

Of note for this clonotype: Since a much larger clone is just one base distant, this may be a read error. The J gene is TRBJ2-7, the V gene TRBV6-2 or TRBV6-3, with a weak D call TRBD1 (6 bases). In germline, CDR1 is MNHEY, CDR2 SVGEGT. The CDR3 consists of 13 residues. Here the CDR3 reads CASSYQQGYDQYF. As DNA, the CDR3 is TGTGCCAGCAGTTACCAACAGGGCTACGACCAGTACTTC.

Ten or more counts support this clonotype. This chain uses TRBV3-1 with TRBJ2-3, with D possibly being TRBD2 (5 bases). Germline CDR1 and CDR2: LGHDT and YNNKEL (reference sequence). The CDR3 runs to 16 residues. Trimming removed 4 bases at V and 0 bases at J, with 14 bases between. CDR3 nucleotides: TGTGCCAGCAGCCCTGGAGGCTTCTATAGCACAGATACGCAGTATTTT. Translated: CASSPGGFYSTDTQYF.

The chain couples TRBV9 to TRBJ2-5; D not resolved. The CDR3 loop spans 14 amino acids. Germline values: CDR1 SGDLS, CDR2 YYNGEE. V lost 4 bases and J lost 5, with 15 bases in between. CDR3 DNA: TGTGCCAGCAGCCCTCCGCGCGGTAGCGAGACCCAGTACTTC. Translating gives CASSPPRGSETQYF.

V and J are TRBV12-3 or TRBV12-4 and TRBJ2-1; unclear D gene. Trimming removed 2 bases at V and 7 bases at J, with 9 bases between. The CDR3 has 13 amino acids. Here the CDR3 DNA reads TGTGCCAGCAGTTTACGGTCGAGGAATGAGCAGTTCTTC. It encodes CASSLRSRNEQFF.

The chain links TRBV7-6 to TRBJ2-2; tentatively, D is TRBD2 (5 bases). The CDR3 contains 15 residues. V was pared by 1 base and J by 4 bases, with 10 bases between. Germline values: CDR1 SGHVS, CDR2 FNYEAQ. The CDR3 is CASSLDLRGTGELFF. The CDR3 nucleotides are TGTGCCAGCAGCTTAGACCTCCGGGGCACCGGGGAGCTGTTTTTT.

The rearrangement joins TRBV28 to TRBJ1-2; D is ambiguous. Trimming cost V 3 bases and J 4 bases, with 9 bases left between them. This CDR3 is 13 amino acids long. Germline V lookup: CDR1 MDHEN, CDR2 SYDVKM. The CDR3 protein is CASSFSRFYGYTF. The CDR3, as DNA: TGTGCCAGCAGTTTTTCACGGTTCTATGGCTACACCTTC.

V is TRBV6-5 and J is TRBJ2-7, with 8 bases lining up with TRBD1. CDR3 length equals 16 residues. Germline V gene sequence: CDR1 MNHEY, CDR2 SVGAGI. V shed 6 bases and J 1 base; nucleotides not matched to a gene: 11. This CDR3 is CASRQAPGQVSYEQYF. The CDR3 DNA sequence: TGTGCCAGCAGACAAGCACCGGGACAGGTTTCCTACGAGCAGTACTTC.

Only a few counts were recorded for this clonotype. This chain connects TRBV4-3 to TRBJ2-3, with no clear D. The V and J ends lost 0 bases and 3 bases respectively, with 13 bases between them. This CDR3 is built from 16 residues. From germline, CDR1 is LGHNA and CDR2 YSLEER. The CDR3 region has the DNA TGCGCCAGCAGCCAAGAACAAGGTGGCGAGACAGATACGCAGTATTTT. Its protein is CASSQEQGGETDTQYF.

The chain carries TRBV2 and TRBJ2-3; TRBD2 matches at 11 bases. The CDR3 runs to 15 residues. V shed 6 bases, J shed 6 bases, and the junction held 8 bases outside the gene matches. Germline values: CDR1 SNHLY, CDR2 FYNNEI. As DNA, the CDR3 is TGTGCCAGCAGGGCGGGACTAGCGGCATGGGATACGCAGTATTTT. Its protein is CASRAGLAAWDTQYF.

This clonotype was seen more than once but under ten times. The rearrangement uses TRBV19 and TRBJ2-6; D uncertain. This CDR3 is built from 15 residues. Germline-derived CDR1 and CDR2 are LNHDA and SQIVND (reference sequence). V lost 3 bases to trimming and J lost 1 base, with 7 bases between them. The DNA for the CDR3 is TGTGCCAGTAGTATCATCGGGTCTGGGGCCAACGTCCTGACTTTC. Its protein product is CASSIIGSGANVLTF.

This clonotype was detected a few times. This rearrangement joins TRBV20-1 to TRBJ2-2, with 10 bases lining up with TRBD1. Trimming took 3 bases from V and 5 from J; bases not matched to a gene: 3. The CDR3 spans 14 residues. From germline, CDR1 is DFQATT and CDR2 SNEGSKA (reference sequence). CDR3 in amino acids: CSARMGQGTGELFF. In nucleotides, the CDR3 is TGCAGTGCTAGGATGGGACAGGGGACCGGGGAGCTGTTTTTT.

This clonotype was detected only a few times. This chain's CDR3 is CASSGRGGETQYF. The DNA for the CDR3 is TGTGCCAGCTCCGGTCGGGGAGGAGAGACCCAGTACTTC. The V gene is TRBV18, the J gene TRBJ2-5, with D possibly TRBD2 on 6 matching bases. The CDR3 contains 13 residues. The germline V gene encodes CDR1 KGHSH and CDR2 LQKENI. V lost 6 bases and J lost 4, with 12 bases in between.

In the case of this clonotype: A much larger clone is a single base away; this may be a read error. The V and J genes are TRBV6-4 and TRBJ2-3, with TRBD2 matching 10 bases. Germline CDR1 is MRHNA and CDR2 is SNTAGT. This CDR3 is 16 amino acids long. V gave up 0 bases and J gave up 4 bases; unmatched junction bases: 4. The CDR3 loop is CASSDSASGGADTQYF. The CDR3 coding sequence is TGTGCCAGCAGTGACTCAGCTAGCGGGGGCGCAGATACGCAGTATTTT.

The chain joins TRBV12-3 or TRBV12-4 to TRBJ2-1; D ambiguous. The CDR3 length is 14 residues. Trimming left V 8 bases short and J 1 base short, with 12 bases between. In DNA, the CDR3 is TGTGCCAGCCTACCGGTTTGGTCCTACAATGAGCAGTTCTTC. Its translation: CASLPVWSYNEQFF.

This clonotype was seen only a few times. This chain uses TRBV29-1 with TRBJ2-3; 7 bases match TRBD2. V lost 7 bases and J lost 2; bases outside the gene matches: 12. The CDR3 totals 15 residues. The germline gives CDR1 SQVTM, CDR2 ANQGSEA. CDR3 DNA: TGCAGCGCTACACCTCTAGCGGCCCACACAGATACGCAGTATTTT. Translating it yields CSATPLAAHTDTQYF.

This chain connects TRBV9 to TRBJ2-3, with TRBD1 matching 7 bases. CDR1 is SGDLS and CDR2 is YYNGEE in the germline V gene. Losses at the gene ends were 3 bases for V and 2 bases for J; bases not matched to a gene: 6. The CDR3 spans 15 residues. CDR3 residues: CASSARQGITDTQYF. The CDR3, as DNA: TGTGCCAGCAGCGCTCGACAGGGTATCACAGATACGCAGTATTTT.

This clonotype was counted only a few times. The CDR3 DNA reads as TGCAGCGTTGGACGGGACCCCCTCGGAGAGACCCAGTACTTC. This gives the protein CSVGRDPLGETQYF. This chain connects TRBV29-1 to TRBJ2-5; the D gene could be TRBD1 or TRBD2 (5 bases each). Trimming removed 4 bases at V and 4 bases at J, with 16 bases between. CDR1 SQVTM and CDR2 ANQGSEA come from the germline V gene. The length of the CDR3 is 14 residues.

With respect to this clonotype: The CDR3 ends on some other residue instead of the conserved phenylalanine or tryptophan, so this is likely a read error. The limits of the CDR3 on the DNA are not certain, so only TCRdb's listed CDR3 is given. CDR3 sequence reads: CASSGRGI. The chain joins TRBV2 to TRBJ1-1; the listed D gene, TRBD1, was not tested against the DNA. CDR1 SNHLY and CDR2 FYNNEI come from the germline V gene. 8 amino acids form the CDR3, both terminal residues included.

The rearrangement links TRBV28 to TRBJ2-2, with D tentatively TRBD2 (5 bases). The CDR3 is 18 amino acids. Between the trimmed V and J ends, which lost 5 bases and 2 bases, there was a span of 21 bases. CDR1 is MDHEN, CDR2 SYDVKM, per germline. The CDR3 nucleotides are TGTGCCAGCAGTATATCCGTGGACGGGATTTTCAACACCGGGGAGCTGTTTTTT. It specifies CASSISVDGIFNTGELFF.